Sequencing of this T cell receptor (beta chain) was carried out in a study of shared clonotypes between healthy human individuals. Notes on the study in general: With few donors, the genetic and exposure-history diversity represented was limited. Across subsets, estimated richness was generally greater for naive than for memory populations.

Per germline, CDR1 SGHTA and CDR2 FQGTGA. After removal of 6 bases from V and 8 bases from J, the junction contained 8 bases not matched to a gene. The CDR3 totals 14 residues. As for this clone: Its antigen remains unknown.

Genomic DNA belonging to each subset was distributed in equal measure over several immunoSEQ plates. It was around 190 ng DNA, tens of thousands of T cell genomes, that sorted-subset replicate PCRs used. The repertoire was sequenced with immunoSEQ multiplex PCR; TCRdb's copy has only in-frame clones and lacks some. The repertoire has over a million clones, 70% to 80% of them found once; the top ten carry around 0.6%. Sequencing was carried out using memory CD4+ T cells from PBMCs. Subset meaning: CD45RA-negative fraction. This TCR derives from a man younger than 30 in good health. Some clones in this sample may be carry-over from other donors' samples. The chain combines TRBV7-3 with TRBJ2-1; 9 bases align to TRBD2. CDR3 nucleotide sequence: TGTGCCAGCAGTGCCGGGACTAGCCGCCATGAGCAGTTCTTC. This gives the protein CASSAGTSRHEQFF. Variable domain in full (rest from reference TRBV7-3 and TRBJ2-1): GAGVSQTPSNKVTEKGKYVELRCDPISGHTALYWYRQSLGQGPEFLIYFQGTGAADDSGLPNDRFFAVRPEGSVSTLKIQRTERGDSAVYLCASSAGTSRHEQFFGPGTRLTVL.